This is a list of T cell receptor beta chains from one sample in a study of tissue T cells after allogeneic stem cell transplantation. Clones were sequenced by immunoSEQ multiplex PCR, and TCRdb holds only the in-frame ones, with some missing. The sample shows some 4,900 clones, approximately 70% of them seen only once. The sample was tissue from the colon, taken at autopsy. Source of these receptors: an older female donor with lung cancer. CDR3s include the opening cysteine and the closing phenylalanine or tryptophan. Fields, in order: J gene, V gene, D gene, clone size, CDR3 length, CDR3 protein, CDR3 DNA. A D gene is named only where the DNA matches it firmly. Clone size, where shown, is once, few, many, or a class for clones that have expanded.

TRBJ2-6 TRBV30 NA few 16 CAWSVPRSSGANVLTF TGTGCCTGGAGTGTACCGCGCAGCTCTGGGGCCAACGTCCTGACTTTC
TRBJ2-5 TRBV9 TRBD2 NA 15 CASSSGLAGLETQYF TGTGCCAGCAGCTCGGGACTAGCGGGGTTAGAGACCCAGTACTTC
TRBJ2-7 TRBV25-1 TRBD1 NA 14 CASRAGQGLYEQYF TGTGCCAGCAGAGCGGGACAGGGTCTTTACGAGCAGTACTTC
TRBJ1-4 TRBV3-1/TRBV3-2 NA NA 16 CASSRQGRTTNEKLFF TGTGCCAGCAGCCGCCAGGGGCGCACAACTAATGAAAAACTGTTTTTT
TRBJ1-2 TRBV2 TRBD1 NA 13 CASSATGIRGYTF TGTGCCAGCAGTGCGACAGGGATACGGGGCTACACCTTC
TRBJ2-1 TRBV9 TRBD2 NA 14 CASSSVAGVAEQFF TGTGCCAGCAGCTCAGTAGCGGGAGTGGCTGAGCAGTTCTTC
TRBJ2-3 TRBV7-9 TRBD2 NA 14 CASSLRGGPDTQYF TGTGCCAGCAGCTTAAGGGGAGGGCCAGATACGCAGTATTTT
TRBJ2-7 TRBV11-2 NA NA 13 CASSPHLAYEQYF TGTGCCAGCAGCCCACACCTCGCCTACGAGCAGTACTTC
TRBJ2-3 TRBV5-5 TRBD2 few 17 CASSLVVAGSRTDTQYF TGTGCCAGCAGCTTGGTGGTAGCGGGGAGCCGCACAGATACGCAGTATTTT
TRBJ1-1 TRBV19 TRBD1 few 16 CASSTDRGLMNTEAFF TGTGCCAGTAGTACCGACAGGGGCCTTATGAACACTGAAGCTTTCTTT
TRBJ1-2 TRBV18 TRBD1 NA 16 CASSPSSGGQGYGYTF TGTGCCAGCTCACCCTCCTCAGGGGGACAGGGCTATGGCTACACCTTC
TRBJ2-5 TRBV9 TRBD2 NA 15 CASSGAAGGLETQYF TGTGCCAGCAGCGGGGCGGCGGGGGGGCTGGAGACCCAGTACTTC
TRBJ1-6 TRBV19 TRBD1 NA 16 CASGDRSFGYNSPLHF TGTGCCAGTGGGGACAGAAGTTTCGGGTATAATTCACCCCTCCACTTT
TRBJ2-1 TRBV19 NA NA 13 CASKTHGFDEQFF TGTGCCAGTAAGACTCATGGATTCGATGAGCAGTTCTTC
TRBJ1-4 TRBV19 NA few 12 CASSATNEKLFF TGTGCCAGTAGTGCAACTAATGAAAAACTGTTTTTT
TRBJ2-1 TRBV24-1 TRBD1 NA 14 CATSPGQGFNEQFF TGTGCCACCAGCCCGGGACAGGGGTTTAATGAGCAGTTCTTC
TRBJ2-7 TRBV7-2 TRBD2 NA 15 CASSQSGGNSYEQYF TGTGCCAGCAGCCAAAGCGGGGGGAACTCCTACGAGCAGTACTTC
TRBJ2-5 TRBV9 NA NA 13 CASSPDTQETQYF TGTGCCAGCAGCCCGGATACTCAAGAGACCCAGTACTTC
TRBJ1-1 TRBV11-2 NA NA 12 CASSLGFTEAFF TGTGCCAGCAGCTTAGGGTTTACTGAAGCTTTCTTT
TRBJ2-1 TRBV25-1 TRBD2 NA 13 CASSAVAGGLPFF TGTGCCAGCAGTGCCGTGGCGGGAGGCCTCCCGTTCTTC
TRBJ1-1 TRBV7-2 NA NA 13 CASRRELNTEAFF TGTGCCAGCAGGCGCGAATTGAACACTGAAGCTTTCTTT
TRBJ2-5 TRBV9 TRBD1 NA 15 CASSATGEPQETQYF TGTGCCAGCAGCGCCACAGGGGAGCCCCAAGAGACCCAGTACTTC
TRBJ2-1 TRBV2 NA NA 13 CASSELGLGEQFF TGTGCCAGCAGTGAATTAGGTTTGGGTGAGCAGTTCTTC
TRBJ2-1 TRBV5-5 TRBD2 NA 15 CASSPGTSGYNEQFF TGTGCCAGCAGCCCCGGGACTAGCGGCTACAATGAGCAGTTCTTC
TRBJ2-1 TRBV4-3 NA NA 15 CASSQGRLGGAEQFF TGCGCCAGCAGCCAAGGGCGACTGGGTGGTGCTGAGCAGTTCTTC
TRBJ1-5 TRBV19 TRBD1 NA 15 CASNLDRGGGQPQHF TGTGCCAGTAACTTGGACAGGGGAGGTGGTCAGCCCCAGCATTTT
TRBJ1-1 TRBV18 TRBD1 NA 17 CASSPRKGATGNTEAFF TGTGCCAGCTCACCGAGGAAGGGGGCGACAGGTAACACTGAAGCTTTCTTT
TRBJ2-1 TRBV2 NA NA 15 CASSATGIGYNEQFF TGTGCCAGCAGCGCTACAGGGATCGGGTACAATGAGCAGTTCTTC
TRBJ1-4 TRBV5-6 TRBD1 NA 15 CASSLGWTGHEKLFF TGTGCCAGCAGCTTGGGGTGGACAGGGCATGAAAAACTGTTTTTT
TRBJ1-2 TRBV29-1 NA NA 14 CSVVRQGVSGGYTF TGCAGCGTTGTCAGGCAGGGCGTAAGTGGTGGCTACACCTTC
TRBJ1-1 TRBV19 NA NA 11 CATHENTEAFF TGTGCCACCCACGAGAACACTGAAGCTTTCTTT
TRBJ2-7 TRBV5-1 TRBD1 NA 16 CASSVISGQGSYEQYF TGCGCCAGCAGCGTAATTTCGGGACAGGGATCCTACGAGCAGTACTTC
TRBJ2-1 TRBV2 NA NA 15 CASRVAGASYNEQFF TGTGCCAGCAGAGTGGCGGGTGCCTCCTACAATGAGCAGTTCTTC
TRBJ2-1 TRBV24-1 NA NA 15 CATSDPRRGGDEQFF TGTGCCACCAGTGATCCCCGTAGGGGCGGAGATGAGCAGTTCTTC
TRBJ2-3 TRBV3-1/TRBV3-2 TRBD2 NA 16 CASSHHSGWSQDTQYF TGTGCCAGCAGTCATCATAGCGGGTGGTCCCAAGATACGCAGTATTTT
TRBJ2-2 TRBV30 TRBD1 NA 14 CAWAGQGAVGELFF TGTGCCTGGGCTGGACAGGGGGCTGTCGGGGAGCTGTTTTTT
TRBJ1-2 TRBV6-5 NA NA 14 CASSYSAGVYGYTF TGTGCCAGCAGTTACTCGGCAGGGGTTTATGGCTACACCTTC
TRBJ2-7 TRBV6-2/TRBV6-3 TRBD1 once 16 CASSYAGQGNPYEQYF TGTGCCAGCAGTTACGCGGGACAGGGGAACCCCTACGAGCAGTACTTC
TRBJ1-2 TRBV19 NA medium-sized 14 CASSASGVPYGYTF TGTGCCAGTAGTGCCTCAGGGGTCCCCTATGGCTACACCTTC
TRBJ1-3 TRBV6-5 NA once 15 CASSYSQYSGNTIYF TGTGCCAGCAGTTACTCCCAATACTCTGGAAACACCATATATTTT
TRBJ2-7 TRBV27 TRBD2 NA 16 CASSSHGGAASYEQYF TGTGCCAGCAGTTCCCACGGGGGGGCTGCGTCCTACGAGCAGTACTTC
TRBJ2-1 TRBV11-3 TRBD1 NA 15 CASSLDRGPTDEQFF TGTGCCAGCAGCTTAGATAGGGGGCCTACCGATGAGCAGTTCTTC
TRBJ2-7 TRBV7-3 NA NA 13 CASSLTPIAEQYF TGTGCCAGCAGCTTAACGCCCATTGCGGAGCAGTACTTC
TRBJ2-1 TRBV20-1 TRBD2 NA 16 CSASWRGTSGRWEQFF TGCAGTGCTAGTTGGAGGGGGACTAGCGGGAGGTGGGAGCAGTTCTTC
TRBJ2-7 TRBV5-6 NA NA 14 CASSRYPFSYEQYF TGTGCCAGCAGCCGGTACCCCTTTTCCTACGAGCAGTACTTC
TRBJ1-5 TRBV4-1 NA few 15 CASSDYREGNQPQHF TGCGCCAGCAGCGATTACAGGGAAGGCAATCAGCCCCAGCATTTT
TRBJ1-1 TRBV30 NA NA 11 CAWTRGGEAFF TGTGCCTGGACTCGAGGGGGTGAAGCTTTCTTT
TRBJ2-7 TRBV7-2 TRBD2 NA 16 CASSRMGGLVNYEQYF TGTGCCAGCTCCCGGATGGGAGGACTAGTAAACTACGAGCAGTACTTC
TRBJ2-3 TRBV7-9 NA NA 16 CASSFPTGSPGHTQYF TGTGCCAGCAGCTTCCCGACAGGATCTCCCGGGCATACGCAGTATTTT
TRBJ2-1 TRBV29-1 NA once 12 CSASTSYNEQFF TGCAGCGCCTCGACAAGTTACAATGAGCAGTTCTTC
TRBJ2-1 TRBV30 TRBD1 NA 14 CACADRGIYNEQFF TGTGCCTGCGCAGACAGGGGTATTTACAATGAGCAGTTCTTC
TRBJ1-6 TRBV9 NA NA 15 CASSVSWGENSPLHF TGTGCCAGCAGCGTTTCCTGGGGGGAAAATTCACCCCTCCACTTT
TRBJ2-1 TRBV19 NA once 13 CASSRGYYNEQFF TGTGCCAGTAGTCGGGGATACTACAATGAGCAGTTCTTC
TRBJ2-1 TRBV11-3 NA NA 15 CASSLDKGWGHEQFF TGTGCCAGCAGCTTAGATAAGGGATGGGGGCATGAGCAGTTCTTC
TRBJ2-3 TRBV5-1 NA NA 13 CASSYDSQGTQYF TGCGCCAGCAGCTACGATTCACAGGGTACGCAGTATTTT
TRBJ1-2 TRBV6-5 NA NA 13 CASSLKGVYGYTF TGTGCCAGCAGCCTTAAAGGGGTTTATGGCTACACCTTC
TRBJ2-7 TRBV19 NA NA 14 CASTKVMGSYEQYF TGTGCCAGTACTAAAGTGATGGGCTCCTACGAGCAGTACTTC
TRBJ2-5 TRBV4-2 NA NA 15 CASSQDKGYQETQYF TGTGCCAGCAGCCAAGATAAGGGGTACCAAGAGACCCAGTACTTC
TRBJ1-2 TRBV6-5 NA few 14 CASSAAGANYGYTF TGTGCCAGCAGCGCGGCGGGTGCTAACTATGGCTACACCTTC